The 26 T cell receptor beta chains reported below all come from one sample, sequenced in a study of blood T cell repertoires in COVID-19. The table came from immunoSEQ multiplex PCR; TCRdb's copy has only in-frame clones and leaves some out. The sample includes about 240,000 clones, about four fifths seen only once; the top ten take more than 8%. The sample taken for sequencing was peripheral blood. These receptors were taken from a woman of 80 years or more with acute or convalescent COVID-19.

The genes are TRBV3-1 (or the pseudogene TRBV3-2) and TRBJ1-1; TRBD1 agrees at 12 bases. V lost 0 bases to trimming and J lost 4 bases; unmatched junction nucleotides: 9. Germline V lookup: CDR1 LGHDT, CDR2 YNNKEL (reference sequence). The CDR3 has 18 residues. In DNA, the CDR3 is TGTGCCAGCAGCCAAGATCTAGGGACAGGGGGCCTCGGCACTGAAGCTTTCTTT. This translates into CASSQDLGTGGLGTEAFF.

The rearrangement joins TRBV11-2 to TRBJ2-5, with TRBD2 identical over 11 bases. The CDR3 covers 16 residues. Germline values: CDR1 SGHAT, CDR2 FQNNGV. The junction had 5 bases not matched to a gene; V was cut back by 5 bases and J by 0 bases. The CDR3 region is CASSPGLAGDQETQYF. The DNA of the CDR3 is TGTGCCAGCAGCCCTGGACTAGCGGGTGACCAAGAGACCCAGTACTTC.

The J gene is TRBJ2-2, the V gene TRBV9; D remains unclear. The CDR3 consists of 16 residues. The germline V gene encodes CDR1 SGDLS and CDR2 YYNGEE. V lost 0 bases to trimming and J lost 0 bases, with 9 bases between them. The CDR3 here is CASSVDRFPNTGELFF. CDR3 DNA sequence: TGTGCCAGCAGCGTAGATAGATTCCCGAACACCGGGGAGCTGTTTTTT.

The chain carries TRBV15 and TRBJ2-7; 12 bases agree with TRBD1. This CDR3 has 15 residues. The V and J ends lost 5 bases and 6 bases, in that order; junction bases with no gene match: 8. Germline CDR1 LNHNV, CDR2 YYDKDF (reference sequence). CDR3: CATSAPGTGGFEQYF. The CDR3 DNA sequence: TGTGCCACCAGCGCACCCGGGACAGGGGGCTTCGAGCAGTACTTC. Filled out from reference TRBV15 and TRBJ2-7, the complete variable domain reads DAMVIQNPRYQVTQFGKPVTLSCSQTLNHNVMYWYQQKSSQAPKLLFHYYDKDFNNEADTPDNFQSRRPNTSFCFLDIRSPGLGDTAMYLCATSAPGTGGFEQYFGPGTRLTVT.

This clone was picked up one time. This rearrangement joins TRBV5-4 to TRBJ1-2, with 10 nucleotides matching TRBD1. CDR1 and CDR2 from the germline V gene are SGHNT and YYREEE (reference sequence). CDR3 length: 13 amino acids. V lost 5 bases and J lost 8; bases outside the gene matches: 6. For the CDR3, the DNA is TGTGCCAGCAGATTGACAGGGGGCGGGGGCTACACCTTC. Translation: CASRLTGGGGYTF.

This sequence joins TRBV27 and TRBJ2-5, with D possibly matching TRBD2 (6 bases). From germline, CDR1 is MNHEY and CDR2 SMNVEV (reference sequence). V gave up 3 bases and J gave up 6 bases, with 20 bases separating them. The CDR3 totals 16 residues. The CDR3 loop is CASSFSAGPSHQTQYF. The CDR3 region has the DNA TGTGCCAGCAGTTTTTCCGCGGGACCGAGCCATCAGACCCAGTACTTC.

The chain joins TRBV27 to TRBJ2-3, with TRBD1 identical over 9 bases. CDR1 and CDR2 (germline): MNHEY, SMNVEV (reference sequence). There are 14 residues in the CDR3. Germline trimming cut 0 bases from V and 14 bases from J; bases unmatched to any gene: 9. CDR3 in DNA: TGTGCCAGCAGTTTATCAGGGGGGACAGGGTTCCGGTATTTT. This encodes CASSLSGGTGFRYF.

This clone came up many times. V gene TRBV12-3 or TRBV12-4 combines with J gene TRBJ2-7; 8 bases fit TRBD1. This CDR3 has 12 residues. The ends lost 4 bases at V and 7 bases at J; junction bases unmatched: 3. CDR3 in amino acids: CASSSRDREQYF. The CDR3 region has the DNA TGTGCCAGCAGTTCCCGGGACAGGGAGCAGTACTTC.

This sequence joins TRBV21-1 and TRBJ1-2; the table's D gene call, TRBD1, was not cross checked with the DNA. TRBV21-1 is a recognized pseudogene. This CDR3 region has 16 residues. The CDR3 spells CASSNRQGRAFYGYTF. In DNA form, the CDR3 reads TGTGCCAGCAGCAACAGACAGGGCCGGGCGTTCTATGGCTACACCTTC.

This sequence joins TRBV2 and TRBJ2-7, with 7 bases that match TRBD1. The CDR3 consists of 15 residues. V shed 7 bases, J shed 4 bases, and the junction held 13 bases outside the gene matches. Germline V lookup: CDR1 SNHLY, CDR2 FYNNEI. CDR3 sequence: CASTERGGAVYEQYF. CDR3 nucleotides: TGTGCCAGCACCGAACGAGGGGGCGCGGTGTACGAGCAGTACTTC.

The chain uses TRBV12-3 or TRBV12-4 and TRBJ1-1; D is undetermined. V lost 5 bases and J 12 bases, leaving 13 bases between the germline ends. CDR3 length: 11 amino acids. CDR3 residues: CASSALTGTFF. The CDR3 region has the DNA TGTGCCAGCAGTGCTTTGACGGGAACTTTCTTT.

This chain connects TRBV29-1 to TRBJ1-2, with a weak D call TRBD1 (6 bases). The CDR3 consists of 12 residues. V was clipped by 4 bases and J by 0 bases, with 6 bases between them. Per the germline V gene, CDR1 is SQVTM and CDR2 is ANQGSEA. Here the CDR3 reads CSVGDTNYGYTF. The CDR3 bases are TGCAGCGTTGGGGACACTAACTATGGCTACACCTTC.

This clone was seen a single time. The CDR3 spells CASSWESGGVGEQFF. In DNA, the CDR3 is TGTGCCAGCAGTTGGGAGAGCGGGGGGGTCGGTGAGCAGTTCTTC. The chain couples TRBV27 to TRBJ2-1; TRBD2 matches 10 bases. CDR3 length: 15 amino acids. V shed 4 bases and J 9 bases; nucleotides not matched to a gene: 9. Germline assignment: CDR1 MNHEY and CDR2 SMNVEV (reference sequence).

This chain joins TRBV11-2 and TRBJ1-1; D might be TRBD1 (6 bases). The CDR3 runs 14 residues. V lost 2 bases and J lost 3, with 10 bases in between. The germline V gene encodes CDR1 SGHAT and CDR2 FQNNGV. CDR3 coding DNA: TGTGCCAGCAGCTTAACAGGGATCGACACTGAAGCTTTCTTT. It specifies CASSLTGIDTEAFF.

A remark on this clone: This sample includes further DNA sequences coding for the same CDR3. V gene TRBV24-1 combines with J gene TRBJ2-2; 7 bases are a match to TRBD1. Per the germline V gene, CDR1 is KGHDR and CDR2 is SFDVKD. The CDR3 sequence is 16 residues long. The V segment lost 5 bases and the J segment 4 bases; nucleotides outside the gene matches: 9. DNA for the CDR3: TGTGCCACCAGTGCCCCAACAGGGGTGGGCACCGGGGAGCTGTTTTTT. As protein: CATSAPTGVGTGELFF.

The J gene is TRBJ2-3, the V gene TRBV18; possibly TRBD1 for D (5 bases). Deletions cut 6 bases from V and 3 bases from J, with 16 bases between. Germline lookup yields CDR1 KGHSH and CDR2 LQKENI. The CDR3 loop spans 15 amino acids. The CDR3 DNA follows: TGTGCCAGCTCGCAAGGGGTCTTGGCAACAGATACGCAGTATTTT. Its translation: CASSQGVLATDTQYF.

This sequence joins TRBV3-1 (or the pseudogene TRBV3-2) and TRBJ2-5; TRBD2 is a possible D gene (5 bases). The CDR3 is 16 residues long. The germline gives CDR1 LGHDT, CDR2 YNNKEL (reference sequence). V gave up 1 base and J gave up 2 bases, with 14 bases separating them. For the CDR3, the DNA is TGTGCCAGCAGCCAAGCGGGGATGTTCGGACAAGAGACCCAGTACTTC. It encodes CASSQAGMFGQETQYF.

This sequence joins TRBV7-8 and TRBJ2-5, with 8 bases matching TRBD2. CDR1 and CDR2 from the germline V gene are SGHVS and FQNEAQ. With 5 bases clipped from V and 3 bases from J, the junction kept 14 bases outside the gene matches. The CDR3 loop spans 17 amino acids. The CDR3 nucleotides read TGTGCCAGCAGCCCCCGGGGAGCGGGGGTCCCCAAAGAGACCCAGTACTTC. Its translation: CASSPRGAGVPKETQYF.

The CDR3 DNA is TGTGCCAGCAGCGTAAACAGGGGATACTCTGGGGCCAACGTCCTGACTTTC. Residues: CASSVNRGYSGANVLTF. V and J are TRBV9 and TRBJ2-6; 7 nucleotides match TRBD1. The V gene end was trimmed by 1 base and the J gene end by 0 bases; junction bases not matched to a gene: 4. The CDR3 has 17 amino acids. The germline gives CDR1 SGDLS, CDR2 YYNGEE.

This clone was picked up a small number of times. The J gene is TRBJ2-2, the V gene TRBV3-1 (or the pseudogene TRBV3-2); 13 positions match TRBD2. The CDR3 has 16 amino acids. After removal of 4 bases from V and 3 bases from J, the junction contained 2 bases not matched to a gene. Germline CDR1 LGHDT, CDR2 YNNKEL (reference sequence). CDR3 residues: CASSRGLAGHTGELFF. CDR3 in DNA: TGTGCCAGCAGCCGGGGACTAGCGGGGCACACCGGGGAGCTGTTTTTT.

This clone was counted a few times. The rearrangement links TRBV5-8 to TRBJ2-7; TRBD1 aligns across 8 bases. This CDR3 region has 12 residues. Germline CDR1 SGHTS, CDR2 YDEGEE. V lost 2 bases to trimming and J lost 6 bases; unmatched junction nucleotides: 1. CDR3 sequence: CASSFDRGEQYF. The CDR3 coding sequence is TGTGCCAGCAGCTTCGACAGGGGCGAGCAGTACTTC.

CDR3 DNA sequence: TGTGCCAGCAGGCAGACTCCATCCTACGAGCAGTACTTC. Translating it yields CASRQTPSYEQYF. The chain recombines TRBV2 with TRBJ2-7; no firm D call. Germline V CDR1 and CDR2: SNHLY, FYNNEI. The CDR3 contains 13 residues. Between the trimmed V and J ends, which lost 6 bases and 1 base, there was a span of 10 bases.

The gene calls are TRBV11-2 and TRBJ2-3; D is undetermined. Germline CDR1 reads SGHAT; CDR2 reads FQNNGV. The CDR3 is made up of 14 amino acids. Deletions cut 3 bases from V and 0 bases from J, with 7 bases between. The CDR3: CASSLARSTDTQYF. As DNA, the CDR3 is TGTGCCAGCAGCTTGGCCAGAAGCACAGATACGCAGTATTTT.

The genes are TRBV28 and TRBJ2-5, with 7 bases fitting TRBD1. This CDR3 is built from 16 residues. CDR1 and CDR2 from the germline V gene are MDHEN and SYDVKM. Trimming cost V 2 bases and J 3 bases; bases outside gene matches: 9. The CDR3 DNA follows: TGTGCCAGCAGTTTAGGGATTCGGACAGGAAAAGAGACCCAGTACTTC. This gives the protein CASSLGIRTGKETQYF.

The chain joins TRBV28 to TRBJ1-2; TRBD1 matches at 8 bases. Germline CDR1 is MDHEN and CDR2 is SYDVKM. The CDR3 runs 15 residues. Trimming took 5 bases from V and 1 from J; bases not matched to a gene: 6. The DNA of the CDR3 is TGTGCCAGCAGTGGCCAGGGGGCGAATAACTATGGCTACACCTTC. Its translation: CASSGQGANNYGYTF.

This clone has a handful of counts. CDR3 in amino acids: CASSQLGQGAGNSPLHF. The CDR3 region has the DNA TGTGCCAGCTCACAATTGGGGCAGGGGGCAGGTAATTCACCCCTCCACTTT. The chain recombines TRBV18 with TRBJ1-6, with 8 bases identical to TRBD1. Germline values: CDR1 KGHSH, CDR2 LQKENI. Trimming removed 4 bases from V and 6 bases from J; junction bases left unmatched: 11. The CDR3 extends over 17 amino acids.